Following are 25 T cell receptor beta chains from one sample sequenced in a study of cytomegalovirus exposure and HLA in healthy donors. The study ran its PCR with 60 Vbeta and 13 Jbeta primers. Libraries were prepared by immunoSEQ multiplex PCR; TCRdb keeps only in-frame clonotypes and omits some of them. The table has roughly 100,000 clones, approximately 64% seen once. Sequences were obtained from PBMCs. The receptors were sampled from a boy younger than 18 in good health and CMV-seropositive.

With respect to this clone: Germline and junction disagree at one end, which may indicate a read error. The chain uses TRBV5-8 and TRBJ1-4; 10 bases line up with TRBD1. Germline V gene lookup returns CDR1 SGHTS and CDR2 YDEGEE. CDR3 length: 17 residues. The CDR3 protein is CASRLGQGTTTNEKLFF. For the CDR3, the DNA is TGTGCCAGCAGGTTGGGACAGGGGACGACAACTAATGAAAAACTGTTTTTT.

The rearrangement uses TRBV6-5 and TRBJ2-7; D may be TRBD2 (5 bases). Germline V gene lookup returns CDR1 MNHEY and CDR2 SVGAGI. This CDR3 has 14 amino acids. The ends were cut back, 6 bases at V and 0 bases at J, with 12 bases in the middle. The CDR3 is CASRPPGSSYEQYF. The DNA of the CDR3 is TGTGCCAGCAGGCCCCCGGGGAGCTCCTACGAGCAGTACTTC.

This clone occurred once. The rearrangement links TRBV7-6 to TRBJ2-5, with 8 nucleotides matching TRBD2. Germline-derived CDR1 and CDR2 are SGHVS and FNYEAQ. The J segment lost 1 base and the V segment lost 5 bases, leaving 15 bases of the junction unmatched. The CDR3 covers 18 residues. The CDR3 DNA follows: TGTGCCAGCAGCCACAACCCCCTGGCGGGAGGATCCCAAGAGACCCAGTACTTC. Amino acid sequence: CASSHNPLAGGSQETQYF.

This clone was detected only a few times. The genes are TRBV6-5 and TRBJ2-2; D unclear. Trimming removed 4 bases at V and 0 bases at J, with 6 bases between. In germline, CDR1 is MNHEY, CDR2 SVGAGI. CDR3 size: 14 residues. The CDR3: CASSSRPNTGELFF. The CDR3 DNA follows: TGTGCCAGCAGTTCCAGGCCGAACACCGGGGAGCTGTTTTTT.

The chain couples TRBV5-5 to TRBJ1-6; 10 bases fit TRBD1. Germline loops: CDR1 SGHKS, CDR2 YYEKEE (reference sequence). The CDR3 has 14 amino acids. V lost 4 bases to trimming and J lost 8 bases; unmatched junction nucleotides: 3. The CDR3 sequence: CASSQTGGDSPLHF. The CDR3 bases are TGTGCCAGCAGCCAGACAGGGGGCGATTCACCCCTCCACTTT.

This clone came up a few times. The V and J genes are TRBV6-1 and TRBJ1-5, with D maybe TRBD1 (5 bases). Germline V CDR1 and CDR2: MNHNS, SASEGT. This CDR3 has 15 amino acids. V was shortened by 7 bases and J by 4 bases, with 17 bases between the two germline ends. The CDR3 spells CASNRIREGNQPQHF. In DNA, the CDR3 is TGTGCCAGCAACCGAATCAGGGAGGGAAATCAGCCCCAGCATTTT.

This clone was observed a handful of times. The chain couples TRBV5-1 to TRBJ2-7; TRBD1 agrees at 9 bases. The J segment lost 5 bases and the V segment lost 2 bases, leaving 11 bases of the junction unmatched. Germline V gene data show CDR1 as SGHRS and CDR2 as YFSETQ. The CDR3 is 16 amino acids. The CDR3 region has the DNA TGCGCCAGCAGCTTTACCCCGGGACAGGGTACCCACGAGCAGTACTTC. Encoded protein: CASSFTPGQGTHEQYF.

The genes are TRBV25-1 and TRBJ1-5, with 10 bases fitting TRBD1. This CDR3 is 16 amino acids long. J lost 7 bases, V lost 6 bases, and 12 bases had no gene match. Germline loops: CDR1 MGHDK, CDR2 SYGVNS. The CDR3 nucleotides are TGTGCCAGCAGCCCGGGACAGGGGACCTCTAGGCAGCCCCAGCATTTT. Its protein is CASSPGQGTSRQPQHF.

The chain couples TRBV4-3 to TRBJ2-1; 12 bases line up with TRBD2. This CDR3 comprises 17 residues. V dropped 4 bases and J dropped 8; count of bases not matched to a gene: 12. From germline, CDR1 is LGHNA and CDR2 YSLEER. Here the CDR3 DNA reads TGCGCCAGCAGCCGACCAAAGACTAGCGGGAGTGGATATGAGCAGTTCTTC. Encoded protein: CASSRPKTSGSGYEQFF.

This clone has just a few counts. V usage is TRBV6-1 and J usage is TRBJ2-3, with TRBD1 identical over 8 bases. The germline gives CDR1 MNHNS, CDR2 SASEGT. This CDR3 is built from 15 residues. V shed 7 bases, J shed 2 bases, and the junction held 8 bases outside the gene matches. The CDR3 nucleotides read TGTGCCAGCACCCTGGGACAGGAGGTCACAGATACGCAGTATTTT. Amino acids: CASTLGQEVTDTQYF.

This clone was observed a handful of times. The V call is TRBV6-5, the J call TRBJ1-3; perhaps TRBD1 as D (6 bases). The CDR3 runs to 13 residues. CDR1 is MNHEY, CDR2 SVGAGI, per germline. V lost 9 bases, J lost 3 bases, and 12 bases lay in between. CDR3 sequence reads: CASQGIGGNTIYF. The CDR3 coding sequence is TGTGCCAGTCAGGGGATAGGTGGAAACACCATATATTTT.

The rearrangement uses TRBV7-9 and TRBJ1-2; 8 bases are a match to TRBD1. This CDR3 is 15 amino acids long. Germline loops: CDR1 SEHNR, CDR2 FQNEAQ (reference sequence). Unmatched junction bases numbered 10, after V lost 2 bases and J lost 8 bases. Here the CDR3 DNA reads TGTGCCAGCAGCTTAAGTACAGGGGGTTTGCGAGGCTACACCTTC. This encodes CASSLSTGGLRGYTF.

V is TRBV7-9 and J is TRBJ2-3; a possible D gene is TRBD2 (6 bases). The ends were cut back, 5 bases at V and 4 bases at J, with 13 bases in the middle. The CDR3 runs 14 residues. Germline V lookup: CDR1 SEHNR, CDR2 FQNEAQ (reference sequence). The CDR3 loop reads CASSPKAGSDTQYF. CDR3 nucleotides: TGTGCCAGCAGCCCAAAAGCGGGCTCAGATACGCAGTATTTT.

CDR3 DNA: TGTGCCAGCAGTGAATGGGGGGGAAATCAGCCCCAGCATTTT. Translating gives CASSEWGGNQPQHF. The chain recombines TRBV25-1 with TRBJ1-5; D is perhaps TRBD1 (5 bases). This CDR3 has 14 residues. Trimming took off 1 base at V and 4 bases at J, with 8 bases between the two ends. The germline V gene has CDR1 MGHDK and CDR2 SYGVNS. The full variable domain, rest sourced from reference TRBV25-1 and TRBJ1-5, is EADIYQTPRYLVIGTGKKITLECSQTMGHDKMYWYQQDPGMELHLIHYSYGVNSTEKGDLSSESTVSRIRTEHFPLTLESARPSHTSQYLCASSEWGGNQPQHFGDGTRLSIL.

The CDR3 reads CASSISEGDTQYF. The CDR3 DNA reads TGTGCCAGTAGTATATCGGAGGGAGATACGCAGTATTTT. The chain couples TRBV19 to TRBJ2-3, with D tentatively TRBD2 (6 bases). Trimming removed 2 bases at V and 5 bases at J, with 8 bases between. This CDR3 spans 13 amino acids. The germline CDR1 and CDR2 sequences are LNHDA and SQIVND (reference sequence).

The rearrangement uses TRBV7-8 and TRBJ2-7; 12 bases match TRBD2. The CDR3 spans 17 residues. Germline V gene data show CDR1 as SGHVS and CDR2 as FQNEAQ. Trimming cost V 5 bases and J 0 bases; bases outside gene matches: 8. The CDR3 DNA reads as TGTGCCAGCAGCCCACGGACTAGCGGGACCCTCTCCTACGAGCAGTACTTC. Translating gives CASSPRTSGTLSYEQYF.

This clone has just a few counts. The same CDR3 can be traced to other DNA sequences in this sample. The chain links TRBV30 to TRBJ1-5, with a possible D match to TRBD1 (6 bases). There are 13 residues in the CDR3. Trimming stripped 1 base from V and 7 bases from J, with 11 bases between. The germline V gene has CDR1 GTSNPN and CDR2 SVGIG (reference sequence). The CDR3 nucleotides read TGTGCCTGGAGTGCAGGGGAGGGACAGCCCCAGCATTTT. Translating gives CAWSAGEGQPQHF.

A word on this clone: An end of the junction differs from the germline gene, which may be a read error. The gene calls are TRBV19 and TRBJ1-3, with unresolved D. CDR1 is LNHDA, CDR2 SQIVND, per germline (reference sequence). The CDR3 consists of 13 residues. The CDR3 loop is CASSLLTGNTIYF. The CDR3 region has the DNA TGTGCCAGTAGTCTACTGACTGGGAACACCATATATTTT.

The CDR3 is CAISPVVRGVTEQYF. In DNA, the CDR3 is TGTGCCATCAGCCCCGTGGTGCGGGGGGTTACGGAGCAGTACTTC. The chain joins TRBV10-3 to TRBJ2-7; 8 bases line up with TRBD2. Germline assignment: CDR1 ENHRY and CDR2 SYGVKD. V gave up 6 bases and J gave up 7 bases; unmatched junction bases: 14. The CDR3 length is 15 residues.

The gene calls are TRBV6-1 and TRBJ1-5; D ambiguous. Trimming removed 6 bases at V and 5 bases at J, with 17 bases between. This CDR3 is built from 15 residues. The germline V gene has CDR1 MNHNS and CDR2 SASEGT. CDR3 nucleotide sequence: TGTGCCAGCAGCCCTCCCGGGGTGTTCTATCAGCCCCAGCATTTT. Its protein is CASSPPGVFYQPQHF.

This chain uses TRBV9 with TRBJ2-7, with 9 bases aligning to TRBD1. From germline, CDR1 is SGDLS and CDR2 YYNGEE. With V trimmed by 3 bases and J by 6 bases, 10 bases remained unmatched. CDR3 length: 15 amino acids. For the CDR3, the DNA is TGTGCCAGCAGCGGCCCGGGACAGGGTCCCCTCGAGCAGTACTTC. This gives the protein CASSGPGQGPLEQYF.

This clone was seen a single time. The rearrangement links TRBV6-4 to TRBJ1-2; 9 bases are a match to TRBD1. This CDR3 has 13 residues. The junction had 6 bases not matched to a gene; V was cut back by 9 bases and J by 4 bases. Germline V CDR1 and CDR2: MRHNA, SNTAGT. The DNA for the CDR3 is TGTGCCAGTTCCGGGACAGGGAGCTATGGCTACACCTTC. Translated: CASSGTGSYGYTF.

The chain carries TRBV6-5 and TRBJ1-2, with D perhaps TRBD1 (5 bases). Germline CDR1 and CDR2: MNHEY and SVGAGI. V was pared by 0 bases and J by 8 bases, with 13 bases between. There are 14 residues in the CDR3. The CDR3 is CASSYSTVPGGYTF. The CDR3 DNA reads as TGTGCCAGCAGTTACTCGACAGTCCCTGGAGGCTACACCTTC.

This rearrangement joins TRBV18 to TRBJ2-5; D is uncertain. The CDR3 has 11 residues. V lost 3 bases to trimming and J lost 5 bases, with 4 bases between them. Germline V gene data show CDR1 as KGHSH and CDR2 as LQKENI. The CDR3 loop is CASSPRETQYF. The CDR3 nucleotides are TGTGCCAGCTCACCGCGGGAGACCCAGTACTTC.

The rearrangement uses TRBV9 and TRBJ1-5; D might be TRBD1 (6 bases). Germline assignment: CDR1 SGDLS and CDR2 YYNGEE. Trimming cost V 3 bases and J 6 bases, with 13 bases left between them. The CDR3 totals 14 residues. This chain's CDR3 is CASSADSQGQPQHF. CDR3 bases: TGTGCCAGCAGCGCGGACAGCCAGGGTCAGCCCCAGCATTTT.